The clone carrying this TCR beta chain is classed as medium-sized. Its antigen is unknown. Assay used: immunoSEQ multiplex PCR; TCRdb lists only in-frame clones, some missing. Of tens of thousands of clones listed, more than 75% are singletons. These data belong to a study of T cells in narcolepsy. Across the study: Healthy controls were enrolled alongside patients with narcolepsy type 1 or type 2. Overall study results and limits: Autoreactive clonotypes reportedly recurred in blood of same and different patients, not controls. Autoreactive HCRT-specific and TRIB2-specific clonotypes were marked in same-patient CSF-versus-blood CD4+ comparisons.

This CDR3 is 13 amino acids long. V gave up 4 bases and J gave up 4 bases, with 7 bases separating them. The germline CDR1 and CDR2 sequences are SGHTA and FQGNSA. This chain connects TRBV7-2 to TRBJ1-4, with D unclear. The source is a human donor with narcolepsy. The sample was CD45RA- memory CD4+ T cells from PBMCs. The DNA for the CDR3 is TGTGCCAGCAGCTCTTCCTTTAATGAAAAACTGTTTTTT. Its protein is CASSSSFNEKLFF.